The clone carrying this T cell receptor (beta chain) was picked up many times. Orbital computed tomography, thyroid ultrasound, serum thyroxine and TRAb, and clinical symptoms together informed the diagnoses. Germline V CDR1 and CDR2: DFQATT, SNEGSKA (reference sequence). The CDR3 covers 12 residues. RNA transcripts yielded amplified TCR beta CDR3 regions. The HTBI primer set was used in a first-round RT-PCR of the TCR CDR3. TCRdb passed the multiplex PCR reads through MiXCR, listing each CDR3 protein once. The data hold approximately 610,000 distinct CDR3 sequences, with roughly 17% observed a single time. These data belong to a study of T cells in Graves' hyperthyroidism and ophthalmopathy.

The V gene is TRBV20-1, the J gene TRBJ2-5; possible D gene TRBD2, 6 bases. The TCR originated in a woman aged 18-29 years with Graves' hyperthyroidism. Material: blood. The CDR3 coding sequence is TGCAGAGCGGTTAGCCGGGGGGAGACCCAGTACTTC. As protein: CRAVSRGETQYF.